This T cell receptor (beta chain) was obtained from a study of blood T cell repertoires in COVID-19. Whole-study context: Nucleic acid was either cDNA or gDNA, and it came from T cells, B-cell-depleted T cells, or PBMCs.

The CDR3 runs to 15 residues. Germline CDR1 is MDHEN and CDR2 is SYDVKM. V was clipped by 5 bases and J by 5 bases; unmatched bases: 12. The authors' processing: The assay estimated nucleated cells by amplifying reference gene primers. Profiled with immunoSEQ multiplex PCR; TCRdb holds only in-frame clones, not every one. V and J calls and clone size are those listed in that table; D and trimming were worked out from the DNA. The table has around 330,000 clones, approximately 88% seen once. Recovered Cohort 3 donors showed two negative PCRs, clearance, or symptom resolution. Material: PBMCs or T cells enriched from blood (not recorded which). The rearrangement links TRBV28 to TRBJ2-7; 7 positions match TRBD1. This TCR was sampled from a man aged 55 to 70 who had recovered from COVID-19. The chain's CDR3 is CASSQIMGQLNEQYF. CDR3 sequence (DNA): TGTGCCAGCAGTCAAATCATGGGACAGTTAAACGAGCAGTACTTC. Looking up the rest from reference TRBV28 and TRBJ2-7 gives the full variable domain: DVKVTQSSRYLVKRTGEKVFLECVQDMDHENMFWYRQDPGLGLRLIYFSYDVKMKEKGDIPEGYSVSREKKERFSLILESASTNQTSMYLCASSQIMGQLNEQYFGPGTRLTVT.